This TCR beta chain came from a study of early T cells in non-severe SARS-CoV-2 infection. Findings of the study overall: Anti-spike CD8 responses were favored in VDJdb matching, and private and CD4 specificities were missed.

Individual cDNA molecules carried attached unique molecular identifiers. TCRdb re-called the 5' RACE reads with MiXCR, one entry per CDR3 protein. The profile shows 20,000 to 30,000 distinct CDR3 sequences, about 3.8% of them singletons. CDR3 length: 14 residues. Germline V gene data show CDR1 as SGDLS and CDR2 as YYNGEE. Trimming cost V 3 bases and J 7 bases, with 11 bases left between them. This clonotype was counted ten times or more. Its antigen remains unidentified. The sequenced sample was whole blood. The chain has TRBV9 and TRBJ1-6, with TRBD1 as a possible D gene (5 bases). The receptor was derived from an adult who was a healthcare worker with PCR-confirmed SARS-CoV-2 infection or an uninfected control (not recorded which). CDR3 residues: CASSEGTVNSPLHF. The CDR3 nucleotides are TGTGCCAGCAGCGAGGGGACCGTCAATTCACCCCTCCACTTT.